This TCR beta chain was recovered during a study of OX40 agonist ivuxolimab in advanced cancers. Study details: Averaging roughly 60 years in age, with a range of roughly 23 to 80, the cohort was about 83% male. Partial responses were achieved by three patients: one hepatocellular carcinoma, two cutaneous melanoma.

Findings of the study overall: The specificity for antigen of the expanded peripheral T cells was not determined. On average, CD8+ T cells had more expanded clones than CD4+.

Germline lookup yields CDR1 MNHNS and CDR2 SASEGT. Trimming cost V 2 bases and J 2 bases, with 11 bases left between them. The CDR3 covers 15 residues. Details on this clone: The antigen is unknown.

Profiled with immunoSEQ multiplex PCR; TCRdb holds only in-frame clones, not every one. This repertoire shows tens of thousands of clones, roughly nine tenths found once; its top ten account for around 0.33%. The chain recombines TRBV6-1 with TRBJ2-3; possibly TRBD1 for D (6 bases). The material was CD4+ or CD8+ T cells sorted from blood, obtained in a trial of the OX40 agonist ivuxolimab. The receptor was derived from an adult with an advanced solid tumor such as melanoma, head and neck, liver or kidney cancer. The CDR3 nucleotides read TGTGCCAGCAGTGAAAGGGGGTCACACACAGATACGCAGTATTTT. As protein: CASSERGSHTDTQYF.